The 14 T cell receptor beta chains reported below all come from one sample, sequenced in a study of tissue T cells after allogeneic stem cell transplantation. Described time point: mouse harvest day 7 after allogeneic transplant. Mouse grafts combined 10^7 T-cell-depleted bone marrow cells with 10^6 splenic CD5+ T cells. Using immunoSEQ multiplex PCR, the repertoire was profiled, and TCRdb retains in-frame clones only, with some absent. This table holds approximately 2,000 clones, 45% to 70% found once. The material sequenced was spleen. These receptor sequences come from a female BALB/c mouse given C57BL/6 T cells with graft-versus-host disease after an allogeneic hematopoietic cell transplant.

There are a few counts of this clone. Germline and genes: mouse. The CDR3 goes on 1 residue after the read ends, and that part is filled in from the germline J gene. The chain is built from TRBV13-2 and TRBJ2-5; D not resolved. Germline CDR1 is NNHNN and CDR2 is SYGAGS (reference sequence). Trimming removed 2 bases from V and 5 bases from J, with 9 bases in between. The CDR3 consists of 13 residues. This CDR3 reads CASGDLTGDTQYF. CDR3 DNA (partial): TGTGCCAGCGGTGACCTGACGGGAGACACCCAGTAC.

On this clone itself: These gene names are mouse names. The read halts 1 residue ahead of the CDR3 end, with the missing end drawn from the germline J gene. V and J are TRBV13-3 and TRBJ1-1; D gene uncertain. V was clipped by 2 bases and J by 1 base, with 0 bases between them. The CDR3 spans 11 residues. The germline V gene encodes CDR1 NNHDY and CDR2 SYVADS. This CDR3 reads CASSENTEVFF. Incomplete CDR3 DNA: TGTGCCAGCAGTGAGAACACAGAAGTCTTC.

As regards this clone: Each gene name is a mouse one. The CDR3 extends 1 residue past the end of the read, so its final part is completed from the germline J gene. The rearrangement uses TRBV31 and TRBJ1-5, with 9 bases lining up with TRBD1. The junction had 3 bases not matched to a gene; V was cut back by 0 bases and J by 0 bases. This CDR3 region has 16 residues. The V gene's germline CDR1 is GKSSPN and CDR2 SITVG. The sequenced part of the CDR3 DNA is TGTGCCTGGAGTCTGGGACAGGGATATAACAACCAGGCTCCGCTT. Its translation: CAWSLGQGYNNQAPL. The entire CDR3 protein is CAWSLGQGYNNQAPLF.

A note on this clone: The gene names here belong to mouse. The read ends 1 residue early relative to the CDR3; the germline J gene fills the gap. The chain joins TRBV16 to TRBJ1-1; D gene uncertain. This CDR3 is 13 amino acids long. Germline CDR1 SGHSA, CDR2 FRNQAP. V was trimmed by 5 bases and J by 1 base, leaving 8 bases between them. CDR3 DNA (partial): TGTGCAAGCAGCCCCCGCGGGAACACAGAAGTCTTC. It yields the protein CASSPRGNTEVF. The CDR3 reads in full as CASSPRGNTEVFF.

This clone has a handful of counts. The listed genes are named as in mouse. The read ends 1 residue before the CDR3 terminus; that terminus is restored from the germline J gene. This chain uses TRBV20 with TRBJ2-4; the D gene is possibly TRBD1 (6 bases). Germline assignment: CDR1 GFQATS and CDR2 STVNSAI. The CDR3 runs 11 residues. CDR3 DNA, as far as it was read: TGTGGAGGGGGTAGTCAAAACACCTTGTAC. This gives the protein CGGGSQNTLY. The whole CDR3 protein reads CGGGSQNTLYF.

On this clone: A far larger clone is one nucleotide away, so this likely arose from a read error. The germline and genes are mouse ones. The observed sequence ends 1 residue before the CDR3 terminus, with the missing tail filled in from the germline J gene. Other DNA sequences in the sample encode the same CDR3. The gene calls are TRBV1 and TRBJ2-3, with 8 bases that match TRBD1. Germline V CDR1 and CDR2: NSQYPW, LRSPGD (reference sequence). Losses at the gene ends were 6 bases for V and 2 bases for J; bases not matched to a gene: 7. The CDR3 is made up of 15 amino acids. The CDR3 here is CTCRHGQGAAETLYF. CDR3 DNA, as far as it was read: TGCACCTGCAGGCACGGGCAGGGGGCTGCAGAAACGCTGTAT.

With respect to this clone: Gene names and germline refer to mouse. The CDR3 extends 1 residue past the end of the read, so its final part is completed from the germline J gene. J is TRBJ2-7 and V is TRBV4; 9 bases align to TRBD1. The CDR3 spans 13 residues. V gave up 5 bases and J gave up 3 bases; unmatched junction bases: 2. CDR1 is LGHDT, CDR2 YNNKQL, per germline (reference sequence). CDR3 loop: CASSRDRDYEQYF. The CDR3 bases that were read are TGTGCCAGCAGCCGGGACAGGGACTATGAACAGTAC.

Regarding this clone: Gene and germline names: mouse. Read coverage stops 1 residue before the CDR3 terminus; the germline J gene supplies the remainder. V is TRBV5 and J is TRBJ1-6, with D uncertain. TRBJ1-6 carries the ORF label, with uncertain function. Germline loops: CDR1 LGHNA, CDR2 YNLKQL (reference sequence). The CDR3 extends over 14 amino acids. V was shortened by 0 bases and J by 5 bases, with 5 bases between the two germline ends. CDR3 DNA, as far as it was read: TGTGCCAGCAGCCAAGATGTAGATAATTCGCCCCTCTAC. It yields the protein CASSQDVDNSPLY. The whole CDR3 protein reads CASSQDVDNSPLYF.

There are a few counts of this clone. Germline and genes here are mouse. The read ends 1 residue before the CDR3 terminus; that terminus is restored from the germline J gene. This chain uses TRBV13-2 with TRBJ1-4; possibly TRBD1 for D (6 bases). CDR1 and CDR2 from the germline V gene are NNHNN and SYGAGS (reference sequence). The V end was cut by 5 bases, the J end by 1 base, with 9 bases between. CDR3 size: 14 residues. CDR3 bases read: TGTGCCAGCGGCCGGGACAATTCCAACGAAAGATTATTT. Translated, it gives CASGRDNSNERLF. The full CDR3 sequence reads CASGRDNSNERLFF.

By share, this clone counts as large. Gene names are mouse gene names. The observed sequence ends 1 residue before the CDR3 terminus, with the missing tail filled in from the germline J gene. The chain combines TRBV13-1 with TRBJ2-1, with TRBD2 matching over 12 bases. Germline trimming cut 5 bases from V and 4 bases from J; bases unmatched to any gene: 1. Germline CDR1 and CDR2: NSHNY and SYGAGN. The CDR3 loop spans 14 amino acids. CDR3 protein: CASRGLGGYAEQFF. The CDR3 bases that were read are TGTGCCAGCAGAGGACTGGGGGGGTATGCTGAGCAGTTC.

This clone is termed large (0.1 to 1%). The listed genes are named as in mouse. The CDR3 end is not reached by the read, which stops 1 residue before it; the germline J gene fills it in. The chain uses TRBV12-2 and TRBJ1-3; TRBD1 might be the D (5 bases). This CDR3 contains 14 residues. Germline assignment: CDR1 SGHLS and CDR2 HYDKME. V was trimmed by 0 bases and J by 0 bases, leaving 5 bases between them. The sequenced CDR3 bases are TGTGCCAGCTCTCTCAGGGGTTCTGGAAATACGCTCTAT. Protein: CASSLRGSGNTLY. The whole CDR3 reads CASSLRGSGNTLYF.

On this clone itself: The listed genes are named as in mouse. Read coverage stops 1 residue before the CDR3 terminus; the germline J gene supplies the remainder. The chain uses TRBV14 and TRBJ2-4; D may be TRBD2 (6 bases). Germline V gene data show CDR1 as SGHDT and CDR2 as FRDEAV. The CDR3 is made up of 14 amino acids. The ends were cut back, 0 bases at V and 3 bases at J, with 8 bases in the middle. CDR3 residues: CASSFWGEQNTLYF. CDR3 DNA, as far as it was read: TGTGCCAGCAGTTTCTGGGGGGAACAAAACACCTTGTAC.

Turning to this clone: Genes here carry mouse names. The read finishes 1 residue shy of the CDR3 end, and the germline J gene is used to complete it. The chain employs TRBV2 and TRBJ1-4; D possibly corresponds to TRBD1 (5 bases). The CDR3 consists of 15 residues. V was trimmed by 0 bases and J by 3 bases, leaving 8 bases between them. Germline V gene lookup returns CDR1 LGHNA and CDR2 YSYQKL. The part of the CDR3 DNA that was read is TGTGCCAGCAGCCAAGAGGGGGGACCCAACGAAAGATTATTT. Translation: CASSQEGGPNERLF. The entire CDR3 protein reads CASSQEGGPNERLFF. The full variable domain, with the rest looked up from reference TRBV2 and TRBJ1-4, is DPKIIQKPKYLVAVTGSEKILICEQYLGHNAMYWYRQSAKKPLEFMFSYSYQKLMDNQTASSRFQPQSSKKNHLDLQITALKPDDSATYFCASSQEGGPNERLFFGHGTKLSVL.

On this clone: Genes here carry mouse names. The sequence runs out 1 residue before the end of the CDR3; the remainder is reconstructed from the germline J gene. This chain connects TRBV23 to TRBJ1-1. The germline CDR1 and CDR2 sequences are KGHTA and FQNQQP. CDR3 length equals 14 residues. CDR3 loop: CSSSQRGEVTEVFF. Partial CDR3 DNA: TGCTCCAGCAGTCAAAGGGGGGAGGTCACAGAAGTCTTC. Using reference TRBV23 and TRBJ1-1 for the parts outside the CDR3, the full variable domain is DAAVTQKPRYLIKMKGQEAEMKCIPEKGHTAVFWYQQKQSKELKFLIYFQNQQPLDQIDMVKERFSAVCPSSSLCSLGIRTCEAEDSALYLCSSSQRGEVTEVFFGKGTRLTVV.